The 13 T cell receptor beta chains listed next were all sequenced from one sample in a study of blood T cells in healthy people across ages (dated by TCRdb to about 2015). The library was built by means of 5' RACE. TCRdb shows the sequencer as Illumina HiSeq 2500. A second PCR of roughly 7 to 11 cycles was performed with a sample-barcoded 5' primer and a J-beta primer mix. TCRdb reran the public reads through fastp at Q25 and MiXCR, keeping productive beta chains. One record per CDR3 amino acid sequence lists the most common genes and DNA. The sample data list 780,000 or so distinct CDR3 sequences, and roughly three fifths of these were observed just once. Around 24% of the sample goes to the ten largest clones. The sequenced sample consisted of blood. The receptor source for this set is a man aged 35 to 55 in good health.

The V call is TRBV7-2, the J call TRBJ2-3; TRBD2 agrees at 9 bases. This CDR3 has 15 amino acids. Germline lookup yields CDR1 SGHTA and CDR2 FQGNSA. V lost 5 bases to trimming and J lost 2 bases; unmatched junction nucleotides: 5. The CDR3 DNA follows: TGTGCCAGCAGCCCTAGCGGGGCCATCACAGATACGCAGTATTTT. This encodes CASSPSGAITDTQYF.

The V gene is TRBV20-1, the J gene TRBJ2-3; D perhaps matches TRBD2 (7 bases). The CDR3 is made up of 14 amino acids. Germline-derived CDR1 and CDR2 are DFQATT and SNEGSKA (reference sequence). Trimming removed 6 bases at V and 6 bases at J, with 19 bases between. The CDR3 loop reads CSAPMGGASDTQYF. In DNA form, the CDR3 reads TGCAGTGCCCCCATGGGGGGGGCTTCTGATACGCAGTATTTT.

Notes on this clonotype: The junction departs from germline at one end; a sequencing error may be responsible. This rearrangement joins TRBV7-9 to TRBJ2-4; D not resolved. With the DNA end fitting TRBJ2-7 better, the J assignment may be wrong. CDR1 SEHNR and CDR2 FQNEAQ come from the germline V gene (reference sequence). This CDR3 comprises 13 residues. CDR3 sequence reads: CASSQPLVPEQYF. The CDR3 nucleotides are TGCGCCAGCAGCCAGCCGTTGGTCCCCGAGCAGTACTTC.

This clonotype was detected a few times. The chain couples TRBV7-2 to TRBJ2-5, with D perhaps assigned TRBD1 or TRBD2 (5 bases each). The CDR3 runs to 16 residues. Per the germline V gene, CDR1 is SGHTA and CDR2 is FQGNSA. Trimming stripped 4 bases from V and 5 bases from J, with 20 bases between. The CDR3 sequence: CASSWDPAEPPETQYF. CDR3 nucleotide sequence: TGTGCCAGCAGCTGGGACCCGGCAGAACCTCCGGAGACCCAGTACTTC.

The CDR3 loop reads CSASQFTNTEAFF. The CDR3 DNA sequence: TGCAGTGCTAGCCAGTTCACCAACACTGAAGCTTTCTTT. The chain recombines TRBV20-1 with TRBJ1-1; unclear D gene. V was trimmed by 3 bases and J by 2 bases, leaving 10 bases between them. The CDR3 consists of 13 residues. The germline CDR1 and CDR2 sequences are DFQATT and SNEGSKA (reference sequence).

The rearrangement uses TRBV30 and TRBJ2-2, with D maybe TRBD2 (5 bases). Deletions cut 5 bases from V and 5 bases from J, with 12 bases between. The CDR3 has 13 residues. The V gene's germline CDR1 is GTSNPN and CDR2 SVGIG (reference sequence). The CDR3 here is CAWSGRNTGELFF. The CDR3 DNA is TGTGCCTGGTCGGGAAGAAATACCGGGGAGCTGTTTTTT. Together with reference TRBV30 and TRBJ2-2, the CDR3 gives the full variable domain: SQTIHQWPATLVQPVGSPLSLECTVEGTSNPNLYWYRQAAGRGLQLLFYSVGIGQISSEVPQNLSASRPQDRQFILSSKKLLLSDSGFYLCAWSGRNTGELFFGEGSRLTVL.

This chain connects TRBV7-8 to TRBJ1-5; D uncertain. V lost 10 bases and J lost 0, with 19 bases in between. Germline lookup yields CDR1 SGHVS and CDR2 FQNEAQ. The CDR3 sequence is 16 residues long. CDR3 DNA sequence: TGTGCCACCAGTCATGTATCCCTTTATAGCAATCAGCCCCAGCATTTT. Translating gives CATSHVSLYSNQPQHF.

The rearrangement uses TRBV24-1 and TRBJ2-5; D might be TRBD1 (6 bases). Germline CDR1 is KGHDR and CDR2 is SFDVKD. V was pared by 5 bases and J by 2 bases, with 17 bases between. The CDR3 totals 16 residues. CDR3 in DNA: TGTGCCACCAGTGGGAAGGACAGCTTCTCTCAAGAGACCCAGTACTTC. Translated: CATSGKDSFSQETQYF.

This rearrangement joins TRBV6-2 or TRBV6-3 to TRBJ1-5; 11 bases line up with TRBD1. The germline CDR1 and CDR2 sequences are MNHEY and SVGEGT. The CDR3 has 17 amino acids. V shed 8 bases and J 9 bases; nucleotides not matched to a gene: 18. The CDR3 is CASDPIKGQGAGRPQHF. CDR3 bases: TGTGCCAGCGACCCAATTAAAGGACAGGGGGCGGGGAGGCCCCAGCATTTT.

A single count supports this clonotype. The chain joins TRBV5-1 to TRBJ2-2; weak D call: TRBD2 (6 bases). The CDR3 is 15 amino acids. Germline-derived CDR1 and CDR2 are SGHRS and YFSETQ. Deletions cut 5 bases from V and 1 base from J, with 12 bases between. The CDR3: CASRLAFVNTGELFF. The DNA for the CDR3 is TGCGCCAGCAGACTAGCTTTCGTGAACACCGGGGAGCTGTTTTTT.

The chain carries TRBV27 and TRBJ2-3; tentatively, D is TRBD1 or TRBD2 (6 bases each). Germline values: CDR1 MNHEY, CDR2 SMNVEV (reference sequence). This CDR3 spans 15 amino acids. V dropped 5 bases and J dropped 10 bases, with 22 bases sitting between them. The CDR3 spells CASSGVGAGRGAQYF. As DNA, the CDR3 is TGTGCCAGCAGTGGGGTGGGGGCGGGACGGGGCGCGCAGTATTTT.

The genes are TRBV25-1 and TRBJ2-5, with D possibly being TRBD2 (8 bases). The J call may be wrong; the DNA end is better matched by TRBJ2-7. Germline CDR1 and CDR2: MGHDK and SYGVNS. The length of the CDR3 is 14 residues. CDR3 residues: CASTGRDSYYEQYF. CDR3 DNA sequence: TGTGCCAGCACCGGGAGGGACAGTTACTACGAGCAGTACTTC.

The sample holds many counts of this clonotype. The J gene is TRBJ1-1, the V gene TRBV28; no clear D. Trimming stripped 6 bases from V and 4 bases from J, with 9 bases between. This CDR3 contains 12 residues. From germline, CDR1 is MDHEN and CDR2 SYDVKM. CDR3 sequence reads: CASSLGTTEAFF. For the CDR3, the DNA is TGTGCCAGCAGCTTAGGTACCACTGAAGCTTTCTTT. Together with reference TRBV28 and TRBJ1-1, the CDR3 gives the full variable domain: DVKVTQSSRYLVKRTGEKVFLECVQDMDHENMFWYRQDPGLGLRLIYFSYDVKMKEKGDIPEGYSVSREKKERFSLILESASTNQTSMYLCASSLGTTEAFFGQGTRLTVV.